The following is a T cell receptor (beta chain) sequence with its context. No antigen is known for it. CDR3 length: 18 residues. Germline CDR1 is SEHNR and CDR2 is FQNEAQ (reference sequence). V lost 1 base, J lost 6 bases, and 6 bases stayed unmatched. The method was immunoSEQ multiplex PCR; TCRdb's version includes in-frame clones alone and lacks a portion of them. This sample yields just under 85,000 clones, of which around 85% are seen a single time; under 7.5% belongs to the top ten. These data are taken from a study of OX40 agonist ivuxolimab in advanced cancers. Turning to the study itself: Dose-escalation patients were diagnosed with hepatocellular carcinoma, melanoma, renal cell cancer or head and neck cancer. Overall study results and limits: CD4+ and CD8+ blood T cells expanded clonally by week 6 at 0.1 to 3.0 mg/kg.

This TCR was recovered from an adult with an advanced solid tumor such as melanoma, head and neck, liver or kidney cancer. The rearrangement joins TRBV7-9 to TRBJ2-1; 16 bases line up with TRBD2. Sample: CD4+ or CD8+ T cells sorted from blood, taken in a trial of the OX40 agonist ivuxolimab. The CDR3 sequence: CASSLEWGTSGRANEQFF. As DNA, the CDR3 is TGTGCCAGCAGCTTAGAATGGGGGACTAGCGGGAGGGCCAATGAGCAGTTCTTC.